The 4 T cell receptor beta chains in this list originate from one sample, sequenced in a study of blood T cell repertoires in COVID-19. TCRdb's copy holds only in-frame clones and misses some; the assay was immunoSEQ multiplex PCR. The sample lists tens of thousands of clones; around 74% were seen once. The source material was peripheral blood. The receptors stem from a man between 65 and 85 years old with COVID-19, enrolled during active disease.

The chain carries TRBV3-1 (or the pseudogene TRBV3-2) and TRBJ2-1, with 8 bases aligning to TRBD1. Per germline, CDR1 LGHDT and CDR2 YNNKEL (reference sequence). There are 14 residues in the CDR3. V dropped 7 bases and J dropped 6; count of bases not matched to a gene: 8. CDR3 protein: CASNCGQGSNEQFF. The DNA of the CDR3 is TGTGCCAGCAATTGCGGACAGGGAAGCAATGAGCAGTTCTTC.

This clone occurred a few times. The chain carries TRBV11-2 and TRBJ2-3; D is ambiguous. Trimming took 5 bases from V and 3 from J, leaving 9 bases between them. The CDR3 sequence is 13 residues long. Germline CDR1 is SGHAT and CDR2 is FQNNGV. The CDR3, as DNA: TGTGCCAGCAGCCCCTGGGCTACAGATACGCAGTATTTT. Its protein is CASSPWATDTQYF.

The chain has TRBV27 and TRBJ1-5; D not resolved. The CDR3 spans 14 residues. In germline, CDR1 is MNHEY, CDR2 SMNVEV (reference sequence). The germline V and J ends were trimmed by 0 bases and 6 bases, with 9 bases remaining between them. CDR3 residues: CASSLSTGVQPQHF. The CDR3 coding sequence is TGTGCCAGCAGTTTATCAACCGGGGTTCAGCCCCAGCATTTT.

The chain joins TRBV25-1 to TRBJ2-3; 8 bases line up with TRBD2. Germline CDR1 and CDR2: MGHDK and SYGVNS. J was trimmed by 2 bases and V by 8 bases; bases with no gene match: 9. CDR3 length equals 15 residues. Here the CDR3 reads CASGGLAGYTDTQYF. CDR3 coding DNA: TGTGCCAGCGGGGGGTTAGCGGGATACACAGATACGCAGTATTTT.